This T cell receptor beta chain was sequenced during a study of OX40 agonist ivuxolimab in advanced cancers. Overall study findings and caveats: At 0.1 to 3.0 mg/kg, CD4+ and CD8+ blood T cells expanded clonally by week 6. CD8+ T cells were the subset that, on average, had more expanded clones than CD4+. Low levels of normalized T-cell clonal expansion also appeared in some nonresponders. The expanded peripheral T cells' antigen specificity was not determined.

The V end lost 11 bases, the J end lost 6 bases, and 16 bases lay between the germline ends. Germline V gives CDR1 SEHNR, CDR2 FQNEAQ (reference sequence). The CDR3 loop spans 12 amino acids. Of note for this clone: Antigen specificity is unknown.

Sequenced by immunoSEQ multiplex PCR; TCRdb stores in-frame clones only, minus some. The data show about 150,000 clones, roughly 92% seen once. Source: CD4+ or CD8+ T cells sorted from blood, taken in a trial of the OX40 agonist ivuxolimab. The receptor was isolated from an adult with an advanced solid tumor such as melanoma, head and neck, liver or kidney cancer. The chain is built from TRBV7-9 and TRBJ1-2, with D possibly being TRBD1 (5 bases). The CDR3 loop is CALTVGEHGYTF. The DNA for the CDR3 is TGTGCCCTGACCGTAGGGGAGCATGGCTACACCTTC. The full variable domain, in which reference TRBV7-9 and TRBJ1-2 provide the parts outside the CDR3, is DTGVSQNPRHKITKRGQNVTFRCDPISEHNRLYWYRQTLGQGPEFLTYFQNEAQLEKSRLLSDRFSAERPKGSFSTLEIQRTEQGDSAMYLCALTVGEHGYTFGSGTRLTVV.